This T cell receptor (beta chain) appears in the sequencing data of a study of control samples from healthy donors and cancer patients. This CDR3 spans 15 amino acids. Trimming took 1 base from V and 10 from J; bases not matched to a gene: 12. The germline V gene encodes CDR1 LGHDT and CDR2 YNNKEL (reference sequence). Libraries were prepared by immunoSEQ multiplex PCR; TCRdb keeps only in-frame clonotypes and omits some of them. Of about 85,000 clones listed, roughly nine tenths are singletons. This TCR derives from an older woman in good health. What was sequenced was blood. The rearrangement links TRBV3-1 (or the pseudogene TRBV3-2) to TRBJ1-2, with 7 bases that match TRBD1. The CDR3 DNA reads as TGTGCCAGCAGCCAAGGGGCAGGGGGTTTACCCGCCTACACCTTC. Its translation is CASSQGAGGLPAYTF.